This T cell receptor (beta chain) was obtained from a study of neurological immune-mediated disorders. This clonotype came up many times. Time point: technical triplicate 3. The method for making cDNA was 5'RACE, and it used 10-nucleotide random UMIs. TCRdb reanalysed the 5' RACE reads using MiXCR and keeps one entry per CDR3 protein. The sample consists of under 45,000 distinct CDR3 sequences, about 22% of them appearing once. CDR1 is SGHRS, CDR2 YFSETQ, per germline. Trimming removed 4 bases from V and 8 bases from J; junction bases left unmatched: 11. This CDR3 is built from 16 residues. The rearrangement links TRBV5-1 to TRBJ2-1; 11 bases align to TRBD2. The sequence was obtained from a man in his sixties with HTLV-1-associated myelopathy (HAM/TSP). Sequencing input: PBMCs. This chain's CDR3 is CASSARLAGQSDEQFF. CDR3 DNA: TGCGCCAGCAGCGCTCGACTAGCGGGACAGTCGGATGAGCAGTTCTTC.